Shown below are 29 T cell receptor beta chains from a single sample sequenced in a study of CD8+ T cells in alopecia areata. RNA extraction was followed by reverse transcription into cDNA, which acted as the sequencing template. The protocol was immunoSEQ multiplex PCR, while the TCRdb copy is restricted to in-frame clones and leaves out a portion. This sample has under 3,500 clones and no singletons, with approximately 40% in the ten largest. Sequencing input: lesional skin. The receptors derive from a C3H/HeJ mouse with alopecia areata. This line is of MHC haplotype H2-k.

This clone was seen ten or more times. Germline and genes: mouse. The read ends 4 residues shy of where the CDR3 ends; the end is completed using the germline J gene. The chain joins TRBV2 to TRBJ2-3; D might be TRBD1 (6 bases). Trimming pared 4 bases from V and 1 base from J, leaving 9 bases between. The V gene's germline CDR1 is LGHNA and CDR2 YSYQKL. The CDR3 covers 14 residues. This chain's CDR3 is CASSPHRGAETLYF. The sequenced part of the CDR3 DNA is TGTGCCAGCAGCCCTCACAGGGGTGCAGAA.

The sample holds many counts of this clone. Here the gene names and germline are mouse. The missing CDR3 end, 4 residues past where the read stops, is filled in from the germline J gene. V gene TRBV13-1 combines with J gene TRBJ2-3, with TRBD2 identical over 10 bases. V gave up 0 bases and J gave up 0 bases; unmatched junction bases: 4. The CDR3 contains 17 residues. The germline CDR1 and CDR2 sequences are NSHNY and SYGAGN. The covered CDR3 bases are TGTGCCAGCAGTGATGCTCTGGGGGGGCTTAGTGCAGAA. Its translation is CASSDALGGLSAE. Given in full, the CDR3 is CASSDALGGLSAETLYF.

Only a few counts were recorded for this clone. A mismatch at residue 13 separates the TCRdb protein from the translated DNA, so the protein presented here was translated from the DNA. A far bigger clonotype differs at one base, so this is likely a read error. The listed genes are named as in mouse. Sequencing ends 3 residues short of the CDR3 end; the germline J gene provides the rest. The V gene is TRBV19, the J gene TRBJ1-3; TRBD1 matches at 9 bases. The CDR3 runs 16 residues. The V gene's germline CDR1 is FNHDT and CDR2 SITEND (reference sequence). Losses at the gene ends were 4 bases for V and 3 bases for J; bases not matched to a gene: 8. The CDR3 is CASSPRDRACGNTLYF. The CDR3 bases that were read are TGTGCCAGCAGTCCCCGGGACAGGGCTTGTGGAAATACG. Looking up the rest from reference TRBV19 and TRBJ1-3 gives the full variable domain: GGIITQTPKFLIGQEGQKLTLKCQQNFNHDTMYWYRQDSGKGLRLIYYSITENDLQKGDLSEGYDASREKKSSFSLTVTSAQKNEMAVFLCASSPRDRACGNTLYFGEGSRLIVV.

As regards this clone: The gene symbols are mouse symbols. The read stops 4 residues short of the end of the CDR3; the missing end is completed from the germline J gene. V and J are TRBV13-3 and TRBJ2-1; 10 nucleotides match TRBD2. V was pared by 7 bases and J by 6 bases, with 10 bases of the junction left unmatched. Germline V gene lookup returns CDR1 NNHDY and CDR2 SYVADS. This CDR3 contains 15 residues. The chain's CDR3 is CASGGAGTGVAEQFF. Partial CDR3 DNA: TGTGCCAGCGGTGGAGCCGGGACTGGGGTTGCT.

This clone was counted ten times or more. Germline and genes: mouse. The CDR3 extends 4 residues past the end of the read, so its final part is completed from the germline J gene. The V gene is TRBV24, the J gene TRBJ1-1; 7 bases fit TRBD1. There are 13 residues in the CDR3. CDR1 is KGHTA, CDR2 FRNEEI, per germline. CDR3: CASSPRTGIEVFF. The sequenced CDR3 bases are TGTGCCAGCAGTCCGCGGACAGGCATA.

This clone was recorded many times. Mouse gene names and germline throughout. The observed sequence ends 4 residues before the CDR3 terminus, with the missing tail filled in from the germline J gene. This chain links TRBV1 with TRBJ2-5; 9 bases line up with TRBD1. Germline V gene data show CDR1 as NSQYPW and CDR2 as LRSPGD (reference sequence). This CDR3 is 16 amino acids long. CDR3 protein: CTCSAEAGTGSDTQYF. CDR3 DNA, as far as it was read: TGCACCTGCAGTGCAGAGGCCGGGACAGGGTCTGAC.

This clone is medium-sized in the sample. The gene symbols are mouse symbols. The CDR3 goes on 4 residues after the read ends, and that part is filled in from the germline J gene. The same CDR3 is also encoded by other DNA sequences in this sample. This chain uses TRBV19 with TRBJ2-7; D is possibly TRBD1 (6 bases). This CDR3 contains 15 residues. Germline CDR1 and CDR2: FNHDT and SITEND (reference sequence). V was clipped by 5 bases and J by 0 bases, with 15 bases between them. The covered CDR3 bases are TGTGCCAGCAGGCCAGTCGACAGGAGCTCCTAT. It is translated as CASRPVDRSSY. The whole CDR3 protein reads CASRPVDRSSYEQYF.

The table lists this clone with a few counts. The junction departs from germline at one end; a sequencing error may be responsible. All gene names here are mouse names. The read terminates 4 residues ahead of where the CDR3 ends, so the germline J gene completes it. The chain carries TRBV13-1 and TRBJ2-5; TRBD1 agrees at 7 bases. Germline V CDR1 and CDR2: NSHNY, SYGAGN. The CDR3 runs 16 residues. The DNA read from the CDR3 is TGTGCCAGCGGTGATCACTCCCGGGACAGCCAAGAC. This codes for CASGDHSRDSQD. Given in full, the CDR3 is CASGDHSRDSQDTQYF.

This clone was detected ten times or more. Genes here carry mouse names. The sequence runs out 4 residues before the end of the CDR3; the remainder is reconstructed from the germline J gene. The genes are TRBV13-3 and TRBJ2-4; 11 positions match TRBD1. This CDR3 spans 15 amino acids. Per germline, CDR1 NNHDY and CDR2 SYVADS. Incomplete CDR3 DNA: TGTGCCAGCAGTGGGACAGGGGGCGCGGAAAAC. Encoded protein: CASSGTGGAEN. The whole CDR3 protein is CASSGTGGAENTLYF. Filled out from reference TRBV13-3 and TRBJ2-4, the complete variable domain reads EAAVTQSPRSKVAVTGGKVTLSCHQTNNHDYMYWYRQDTGHGLRLIHYSYVADSTEKGDIPDGYKASRPSQENFSLILELASLSQTAVYFCASSGTGGAENTLYFGAGTRLSVL.

Many counts were recorded for this clone. All gene names here are mouse names. The read ends 4 residues shy of where the CDR3 ends; the end is completed using the germline J gene. The chain recombines TRBV17 with TRBJ1-4, with 10 bases that match TRBD1. Looked up from germline, CDR1 is MNHDT and CDR2 is YYDKIL. The CDR3 has 17 amino acids. CDR3 in amino acids: CASSRAPGQGNGERLFF. CDR3 DNA, as far as it was read: TGTGCTAGCAGTAGAGCCCCGGGACAGGGGAACGGCGAA.

This clone was seen ten or more times. Genes and germline are mouse. The DNA ends 4 residues before the CDR3 does, and the rest of the CDR3 is filled in from the germline J gene. This chain uses TRBV19 with TRBJ2-1, with 8 bases fitting TRBD2. V dropped 4 bases and J dropped 4; count of bases not matched to a gene: 7. In germline, CDR1 is FNHDT, CDR2 SITEND (reference sequence). This CDR3 contains 15 residues. The CDR3 loop reads CASSPRLGGYAEQFF. Incomplete CDR3 DNA: TGTGCCAGCAGTCCCCGCCTGGGGGGTTATGCT.

This clone appeared many times. Mouse germline and gene names are used. The read finishes 4 residues shy of the CDR3 end, and the germline J gene is used to complete it. The chain links TRBV13-2 to TRBJ1-2, with D perhaps matching TRBD1 (6 bases). The CDR3 sequence is 15 residues long. V lost 0 bases, J lost 0 bases, and 9 bases lay in between. CDR1 is NNHNN and CDR2 is SYGAGS in the germline V gene (reference sequence). CDR3 DNA, as far as it was read: TGTGCCAGCGGTGATGGGGACACTGCAAACTCC. Residues: CASGDGDTANS. The whole CDR3 is CASGDGDTANSDYTF.

Concerning this clone itself: Gene and germline names: mouse. The read ends 4 residues early relative to the CDR3; the germline J gene fills the gap. V is TRBV31 and J is TRBJ2-4; 12 nucleotides match TRBD2. From germline, CDR1 is GKSSPN and CDR2 SITVG. The CDR3 is 14 residues long. The covered CDR3 bases are TGTGCCTGGAGCCGGACTGGGGGGGAAAAC. The encoded protein is CAWSRTGGEN. The CDR3 as a whole reads CAWSRTGGENTLYF.

This clone was seen repeatedly, ten times or more. Here the gene names and germline are mouse. The read terminates 4 residues ahead of where the CDR3 ends, so the germline J gene completes it. The rearrangement uses TRBV31 and TRBJ2-1; TRBD2 agrees at 10 bases. Trimming at V came to 1 base and at J to 5 bases, leaving 5 bases not matched to a gene. The CDR3 has 15 amino acids. The germline V gene encodes CDR1 GKSSPN and CDR2 SITVG. The part of the CDR3 DNA that was read is TGTGCCTGGAGTCGAGACTGGGGGGACCATGCT. Its protein product is CAWSRDWGDHA. In full, the CDR3 reads CAWSRDWGDHAEQFF. The full variable domain, with the rest looked up from reference TRBV31 and TRBJ2-1, is AQTIHQWPVAEIKAVGSPLSLGCTIKGKSSPNLYWYWQATGGTLQQLFYSITVGQVESVVQLNLSASRPKDDQFILSTEKLLLSHSGFYLCAWSRDWGDHAEQFFGPGTRLTVL.

Note on this clone: This likely traces to a read error, being one base from a far larger clone. Gene names and germline refer to mouse. The sequence runs out 4 residues before the end of the CDR3; the remainder is reconstructed from the germline J gene. The chain joins TRBV13-2 to TRBJ2-3; TRBD1 matches 11 bases. V lost 2 bases, J lost 0 bases, and 5 bases stayed unmatched. The germline CDR1 and CDR2 sequences are NNHNN and SYGAGS (reference sequence). The CDR3 runs 17 residues. The CDR3 loop reads CASGEGDRGDSAETLYF. The CDR3 bases that were read are TGTGCCAGCGGTGAAGGGGACAGGGGGGATAGTGCAGAA.

Many counts were recorded for this clone. Genes here carry mouse names. The read finishes 4 residues shy of the CDR3 end, and the germline J gene is used to complete it. The chain is built from TRBV29 and TRBJ1-2, with 7 bases that match TRBD1. CDR1 and CDR2 (germline): MSHET, SYDVDS. The CDR3 is 14 amino acids. The CDR3 sequence is CASSLSQGRSDYTF. The sequenced CDR3 bases are TGTGCTAGCAGTTTATCACAGGGGAGATCC. Supplemented by reference TRBV29 and TRBJ1-2, the full variable domain reads DMKVTQMPRYLIKRMGENVLLECGQDMSHETMYWYRQDPGLGLQLIYISYDVDSNSEGDIPKGYRVSRKKREHFSLILDSAKTNQTSVYFCASSLSQGRSDYTFGSGTRLLVI.

This clone was seen ten or more times. Gene names follow the mouse nomenclature. The read ends 4 residues early relative to the CDR3; the germline J gene fills the gap. V and J are TRBV24 and TRBJ2-3, with 9 positions matching TRBD2. The CDR3 length is 15 residues. The germline CDR1 and CDR2 sequences are KGHTA and FRNEEI. The V and J ends lost 5 bases and 0 bases, in that order; junction bases with no gene match: 3. The CDR3 reads CASSLTGGSAETLYF. The CDR3 bases that were read are TGTGCCAGCAGTTTGACTGGGGGTAGTGCAGAA.

This clone was observed many times. The gene symbols are mouse symbols. Read data end 4 residues before the CDR3 end; the end is taken from the germline J gene. The rearrangement links TRBV29 to TRBJ2-3; 7 nucleotides match TRBD1. The germline V gene has CDR1 MSHET and CDR2 SYDVDS. V shed 4 bases and J 0 bases; nucleotides not matched to a gene: 4. The CDR3 totals 15 residues. The CDR3 bases that were read are TGTGCTAGCAGTTCCGGGACAGCTAGTGCAGAA. Its protein is CASSSGTASAE. The entire CDR3 protein is CASSSGTASAETLYF.

In this sample, this clone turned up many times. The listed genes are named as in mouse. CDR3 residues: CASSPRGPYEQYF. The covered CDR3 bases are TGTGCCAGCAGTCCCAGGGGGCCGTAT. J is TRBJ2-7 and V is TRBV13-1; 8 positions agree with TRBD1. Coverage ceases 4 residues before the CDR3 finishes, and the germline J gene fills in the end. The CDR3 length is 13 residues. Per the germline V gene, CDR1 is NSHNY and CDR2 is SYGAGN.

The table lists this clone with many counts. Here the gene names and germline are mouse. The read halts 4 residues ahead of the CDR3 end, with the missing end drawn from the germline J gene. The rearrangement joins TRBV13-2 to TRBJ2-7; TRBD1 matches 8 bases. Germline V lookup: CDR1 NNHNN, CDR2 SYGAGS (reference sequence). The CDR3 is 11 residues long. CDR3 DNA, as far as it was read: TGTGCCAGCGGGGACAGGGAT. This codes for CASGDRD. The CDR3, in full, reads CASGDRDEQYF.

This clone occurred many times. It is likely a read error: a sequence one base away is far more abundant. Gene names are mouse gene names. The read terminates 4 residues ahead of where the CDR3 ends, so the germline J gene completes it. The chain is built from TRBV13-3 and TRBJ2-4, with no clear D. The CDR3 has 11 residues. CDR1 is NNHDY, CDR2 SYVADS, per germline. The part of the CDR3 DNA that was read is TGTGCCAGCCGTGATAGAAAC. Its protein product is CASRDRN. The whole CDR3 sequence reads CASRDRNTLYF.

Comment on this clone: Genes and germline are mouse. The missing CDR3 end, 4 residues past where the read stops, is filled in from the germline J gene. The J gene is TRBJ1-1, the V gene TRBV31; 7 bases map to TRBD1. V gave up 3 bases and J gave up 0 bases; unmatched junction bases: 4. CDR3 length: 14 residues. Per the germline V gene, CDR1 is GKSSPN and CDR2 is SITVG. CDR3 bases read: TGTGCCTGGAGCCCAGACAGGGCAAACACA. This sequence encodes CAWSPDRANT. The whole CDR3 is CAWSPDRANTEVFF. The variable domain in full, with the rest retrieved from reference TRBV31 and TRBJ1-1, is AQTIHQWPVAEIKAVGSPLSLGCTIKGKSSPNLYWYWQATGGTLQQLFYSITVGQVESVVQLNLSASRPKDDQFILSTEKLLLSHSGFYLCAWSPDRANTEVFFGKGTRLTVV.

This clone was recorded at least ten times. Genes here carry mouse names. The read terminates 4 residues ahead of where the CDR3 ends, so the germline J gene completes it. The chain employs TRBV13-2 and TRBJ2-4; tentative D call: TRBD2 (5 bases). The CDR3 sequence is 15 residues long. The V gene lost 0 bases and the J gene lost 2 bases, with 10 bases spanning the gap. Germline V gene lookup returns CDR1 NNHNN and CDR2 SYGAGS (reference sequence). The CDR3 bases that were read are TGTGCCAGCGGTGATGCGATCTGGGCTCAAAAC. Translated, it gives CASGDAIWAQN. The CDR3 reads in full as CASGDAIWAQNTLYF.

This clone was recorded many times. The listed genes are named as in mouse. Read data end 4 residues before the CDR3 end; the end is taken from the germline J gene. The chain has TRBV13-1 and TRBJ2-2, with TRBD2 matching over 10 bases. This CDR3 region has 17 residues. Germline CDR1 and CDR2: NSHNY and SYGAGN. V dropped 0 bases and J dropped 0; count of bases not matched to a gene: 2. The chain's CDR3 is CASSDDLGGPNTGQLYF. The sequenced part of the CDR3 DNA is TGTGCCAGCAGTGATGACCTGGGGGGGCCAAACACCGGG.

This clone was detected many times. Any gene name here is a mouse gene name. Coverage ceases 4 residues before the CDR3 finishes, and the germline J gene fills in the end. This rearrangement joins TRBV16 to TRBJ2-4; a possible D gene is TRBD2 (6 bases). The CDR3 is made up of 18 amino acids. Trimming took 0 bases from V and 1 from J, leaving 17 bases between them. In germline, CDR1 is SGHSA, CDR2 FRNQAP. The CDR3 spells CASSLDTRPNWGQNTLYF. The sequenced part of the CDR3 DNA is TGTGCAAGCAGCTTAGATACCAGGCCCAACTGGGGTCAAAAC.

Note on this clone: Mouse gene names apply. Sequencing ends 4 residues short of the CDR3 end; the germline J gene provides the rest. The chain carries TRBV16 and TRBJ1-2; 11 bases are shared with TRBD1. Germline V CDR1 and CDR2: SGHSA, FRNQAP. After removal of 3 bases from V and 3 bases from J, the junction contained 0 bases not matched to a gene. The length of the CDR3 is 14 residues. The CDR3 region is CASSLGQGDSDYTF. CDR3 DNA (partial): TGTGCAAGCAGCTTGGGACAGGGGGACTCC.

This clone rates as medium-sized. Gene names denote mouse genes. The CDR3 extends 4 residues past the end of the read, so its final part is completed from the germline J gene. The V call is TRBV17, the J call TRBJ2-1, with 11 positions matching TRBD1. The V and J ends lost 6 bases and 3 bases, in that order; junction bases with no gene match: 4. Per germline, CDR1 MNHDT and CDR2 YYDKIL. The CDR3 runs to 15 residues. The chain's CDR3 is CASSPGTGGYAEQFF. The covered CDR3 bases are TGTGCTAGCAGCCCCGGGACAGGGGGCTATGCT.

This clone came up many times. Germline and genes: mouse. The CDR3 is cut off 4 residues early in the read; its end comes from the germline J gene. This chain connects TRBV1 to TRBJ2-7; D is perhaps TRBD2 (7 bases). The CDR3 runs to 14 residues. Germline CDR1 and CDR2: NSQYPW and LRSPGD (reference sequence). The CDR3 bases that were read are TGCACCTGCAGTGCAGTGGGGGGCTGGAAT. Protein product: CTCSAVGGWN. In full, the CDR3 reads CTCSAVGGWNEQYF.

This clone was detected ten times or more. The TCRdb protein and the DNA translation do not line up at residue 13; the protein shown here was made by translating the DNA. Gene names are the mouse ones. Read sequence stops 3 residues before the CDR3 end, and the germline J gene provides the missing end. The chain is built from TRBV5 and TRBJ1-3; 8 nucleotides agree with TRBD1. CDR1 and CDR2 from the germline V gene are LGHNA and YNLKQL (reference sequence). V was clipped by 1 base and J by 2 bases; unmatched bases: 4. The CDR3 has 16 residues. CDR3 DNA, as far as it was read: TGTGCCAGCAGCCAAGGGGACAGGAGGGCTGGAAATACG. Translated, it gives CASSQGDRRAGNT. From start to end, the CDR3 is CASSQGDRRAGNTLYF.